One sample yielded the 26 T cell receptor beta chains listed below, sequenced in a study of vaccination and CD4 T cells after COVID-19. Their antigens remain unidentified. Treatment meaning: approximately nine-day PBMC culture with coronavirus spike peptide pools or control peptides (ViraFEST assay). The Oncomine TCR Beta short-read assay sequenced DNA from cultured CD4+ T cells. TCRdb analysed the PCR reads with MiXCR anew, one entry per CDR3 protein. The sample lists 15,000 to 25,000 distinct CDR3 sequences, around 45% occurring once. This sample comprised CD4+ T cells from blood, cultured in vitro, obtained before SARS-CoV-2 vaccination. The source is a human donor who had recovered from COVID-19.

The rearrangement links TRBV11-2 to TRBJ2-2; D is possibly TRBD1 or TRBD2 (5 bases each). This CDR3 contains 15 residues. V was trimmed by 2 bases and J by 4 bases, leaving 11 bases between them. Looked up from germline, CDR1 is SGHAT and CDR2 is FQNNGV. The CDR3 region has the DNA TGTGCCAGCAGCTTACAAGGGGAGTTCACCGGGGAGCTGTTTTTT. This codes for CASSLQGEFTGELFF.

In this sample, this clonotype turned up a few times. This chain links TRBV27 with TRBJ1-2, with D unresolved. V was cut by 3 bases and J by 8 bases, with 19 bases left in between. Germline V gene data show CDR1 as MNHEY and CDR2 as SMNVEV (reference sequence). The CDR3 loop spans 15 amino acids. DNA of the CDR3: TGTGCCAGCAGTTTTAGGGTCGGGGATGGGCAGGGCTACACCTTC. Amino acids: CASSFRVGDGQGYTF.

This clonotype was seen a few times. The rearrangement joins TRBV29-1 to TRBJ1-1; the D is unclear. Germline V gene lookup returns CDR1 SQVTM and CDR2 ANQGSEA. The CDR3 length is 11 residues. Trimming took 4 bases from V and 7 from J, leaving 10 bases between them. The CDR3 here is CSVVREIEAFF. The CDR3 DNA is TGCAGCGTTGTTCGGGAAATTGAAGCTTTCTTT.

This clonotype showed up just a few times. The rearrangement uses TRBV24-1 and TRBJ1-1; no clear D gene. This CDR3 comprises 13 residues. V was trimmed by 4 bases and J by 3 bases, leaving 8 bases between them. CDR1 and CDR2 from the germline V gene are KGHDR and SFDVKD. In DNA, the CDR3 is TGTGCCACCAGTGACCTTAAATACACTGAAGCTTTCTTT. The encoded protein is CATSDLKYTEAFF.

The rearrangement uses TRBV6-5 and TRBJ1-2; 8 bases map to TRBD1. V lost 2 bases and J lost 7; bases outside the gene matches: 6. This CDR3 spans 14 amino acids. Per germline, CDR1 MNHEY and CDR2 SVGAGI. CDR3 amino acids: CASSYAGGDRGYTF. The CDR3 DNA reads TGTGCCAGCAGTTACGCAGGGGGCGATCGTGGCTACACCTTC.

V and J are TRBV7-8 and TRBJ2-1; TRBD2 matches 13 bases. CDR1 is SGHVS, CDR2 FQNEAQ, per germline. The CDR3 is made up of 14 amino acids. The V and J ends lost 6 bases and 7 bases, in that order; junction bases with no gene match: 3. CDR3 sequence (DNA): TGTGCCAGCAGACTAGCGGGGGGGCAGAATGAGCAGTTCTTC. It specifies CASRLAGGQNEQFF.

This clonotype was seen a handful of times. This chain connects TRBV27 to TRBJ1-2; tentative D call: TRBD1 (6 bases). This CDR3 comprises 17 residues. In germline, CDR1 is MNHEY, CDR2 SMNVEV (reference sequence). Trimming shortened V by 2 bases and J by 4 bases, and 20 bases separated the two germline ends. The CDR3 DNA reads TGTGCCAGCAGTTTAGTCCCCCCTATCATAGGGGGCTATGGCTACACCTTC. This encodes CASSLVPPIIGGYGYTF.

This chain links TRBV27 with TRBJ2-7, with D perhaps matching TRBD2 (6 bases). From germline, CDR1 is MNHEY and CDR2 SMNVEV (reference sequence). The ends were cut back, 5 bases at V and 0 bases at J, with 20 bases in the middle. CDR3 length: 17 residues. The CDR3 reads CASSPRDGARSSYEQYF. The CDR3 nucleotides read TGTGCCAGCAGTCCGCGGGACGGAGCCAGGAGCTCCTACGAGCAGTACTTC.

The V gene is TRBV10-1, the J gene TRBJ2-1; 12 bases are a match to TRBD1. Trimming took 6 bases from V and 7 from J; bases not matched to a gene: 7. Per the germline V gene, CDR1 is WNHNN and CDR2 is SYGVQD (reference sequence). The CDR3 has 15 residues. The CDR3 here is CASSEGTGGGNEQFF. The CDR3, as DNA: TGCGCCAGCAGCGAAGGGACAGGGGGCGGGAATGAGCAGTTCTTC.

The chain employs TRBV20-1 and TRBJ2-7; 7 nucleotides agree with TRBD1. The V segment lost 0 bases and the J segment 3 bases; nucleotides outside the gene matches: 5. Germline CDR1 is DFQATT and CDR2 is SNEGSKA (reference sequence). This CDR3 has 14 amino acids. DNA for the CDR3: TGCAGTGCTAGAGAGGCAGGGGGTCACTACGAGCAGTACTTC. This gives the protein CSAREAGGHYEQYF.

This clonotype has more than one count but fewer than ten. V gene TRBV7-6 combines with J gene TRBJ1-1; D is undetermined. The germline V gene has CDR1 SGHVS and CDR2 FNYEAQ. This CDR3 has 18 residues. Trimming removed 1 base at V and 1 base at J, with 19 bases between. The CDR3 reads CASSLETRASWRNTEAFF. The CDR3 nucleotides read TGTGCCAGCAGCTTAGAGACAAGGGCGTCTTGGAGGAACACTGAAGCTTTCTTT.

DNA of the CDR3: TGTGCCAGCAAACCCCCACGGAGGGACAGGCCACCCCTCCACTTT. Translating gives CASKPPRRDRPPLHF. J is TRBJ1-6 and V is TRBV21-1; TRBD1, the D gene given by the table, was not confirmed from the DNA. TRBV21-1 is labeled a pseudogene. The CDR3 is 15 residues long.

V usage is TRBV6-2 or TRBV6-3 and J usage is TRBJ2-7; the match to TRBD2 covers 11 bases. CDR1 and CDR2 (germline): MNHEY, SVGEGT. V trimming: 4 bases; J trimming: 7 bases; junction bases outside the gene matches: 12. This CDR3 contains 16 residues. CDR3 nucleotide sequence: TGTGCCAGCAGTTCCTTCCTTAGCGGGAGGGTAGAGGAGCAGTACTTC. This sequence encodes CASSSFLSGRVEEQYF.

The rearrangement uses TRBV6-4 and TRBJ2-3, with 7 positions matching TRBD1. Germline values: CDR1 MRHNA, CDR2 SNTAGT. This CDR3 contains 14 residues. The ends lost 2 bases at V and 7 bases at J; junction bases unmatched: 6. This CDR3 reads CASSDGTERHTQYF. Here the CDR3 DNA reads TGTGCCAGCAGTGACGGGACAGAGAGGCATACGCAGTATTTT.

V and J are TRBV7-2 and TRBJ1-5; 8 bases agree with TRBD1. Germline CDR1 reads SGHTA; CDR2 reads FQGNSA. Unmatched junction bases numbered 4, after V lost 1 base and J lost 2 bases. This CDR3 spans 16 amino acids. The CDR3 reads CASSLVGGQGNQPQHF. The CDR3 DNA follows: TGTGCCAGCAGCTTAGTAGGGGGACAGGGCAATCAGCCCCAGCATTTT.

This sequence joins TRBV7-9 and TRBJ1-2, with TRBD1 matching 9 bases. Germline values: CDR1 SEHNR, CDR2 FQNEAQ (reference sequence). The V segment lost 8 bases and the J segment 4 bases; nucleotides outside the gene matches: 8. The CDR3 loop spans 14 amino acids. The CDR3 sequence is CASGRDRAVYGYTF. DNA for the CDR3: TGTGCCAGCGGCCGGGACAGGGCTGTCTATGGCTACACCTTC.

This clonotype was recorded a few times. V and J are TRBV10-3 and TRBJ2-5; 8 positions agree with TRBD2. The CDR3 covers 13 residues. Germline lookup yields CDR1 ENHRY and CDR2 SYGVKD. Trimming at V came to 8 bases and at J to 2 bases, leaving 4 bases not matched to a gene. The chain's CDR3 is CAIGPGGQETQYF. The CDR3 region has the DNA TGTGCCATCGGCCCGGGAGGGCAAGAGACCCAGTACTTC.

This clonotype was detected a few times. The chain links TRBV7-2 to TRBJ1-1, with D hard to call. Looked up from germline, CDR1 is SGHTA and CDR2 is FQGNSA. Trimming stripped 1 base from V and 1 base from J, with 4 bases between. The CDR3 consists of 13 residues. CDR3 DNA: TGTGCCAGCAGCTTAGGGAAGAACACTGAAGCTTTCTTT. It yields the protein CASSLGKNTEAFF.

This clonotype was observed once. This rearrangement joins TRBV19 to TRBJ1-2; D is possibly TRBD1 (5 bases). In germline, CDR1 is LNHDA, CDR2 SQIVND (reference sequence). CDR3 size: 14 residues. The germline V and J ends were trimmed by 5 bases and 4 bases, with 14 bases remaining between them. The CDR3 region is CASSPGPHGYGYTF. CDR3 nucleotide sequence: TGTGCCAGTAGTCCGGGACCCCATGGCTATGGCTACACCTTC.

Here the CDR3 DNA reads TGTGCCAGCAGTGAAAATTGGGGATCCTATGGCTACACCTTC. This gives the protein CASSENWGSYGYTF. The chain carries TRBV2 and TRBJ1-2; D call uncertain. The CDR3 runs to 14 residues. CDR1 is SNHLY and CDR2 is FYNNEI in the germline V gene. The ends were cut back, 2 bases at V and 4 bases at J, with 11 bases in the middle. The whole variable domain, filled in from reference TRBV2 and TRBJ1-2, reads EPEVTQTPSHQVTQMGQEVILRCVPISNHLYFYWYRQILGQKVEFLVSFYNNEISEKSEIFDDQFSVERPDGSNFTLKIRSTKLEDSAMYFCASSENWGSYGYTFGSGTRLTVV.

The chain combines TRBV7-8 with TRBJ1-5, with TRBD1 as a possible D gene (6 bases). V dropped 5 bases and J dropped 0 bases, with 20 bases sitting between them. The CDR3 is 18 residues long. The germline V gene encodes CDR1 SGHVS and CDR2 FQNEAQ. The CDR3 loop is CASSPAPAGEYSNQPQHF. CDR3 nucleotide sequence: TGTGCCAGCAGCCCGGCACCTGCAGGGGAATATAGCAATCAGCCCCAGCATTTT.

The J gene is TRBJ2-1, the V gene TRBV24-1, with a possible D match to TRBD2 (7 bases). CDR3 length: 13 amino acids. From germline, CDR1 is KGHDR and CDR2 SFDVKD. V was clipped by 5 bases and J by 6 bases, with 10 bases between them. CDR3 residues: CATSVAGANEQFF. DNA of the CDR3: TGTGCCACCAGTGTGGCGGGGGCCAATGAGCAGTTCTTC.

This clonotype has just a few counts. This chain links TRBV6-5 with TRBJ1-2, with D unresolved. This CDR3 comprises 12 residues. The germline V gene has CDR1 MNHEY and CDR2 SVGAGI. V lost 4 bases, J lost 8 bases, and 11 bases lay in between. CDR3 sequence reads: CASSSGDIGYTF. The CDR3 nucleotides read TGTGCCAGCAGTTCGGGAGACATCGGCTACACCTTC.

The rearrangement uses TRBV19 and TRBJ2-1; TRBD2 aligns across 14 bases. Looked up from germline, CDR1 is LNHDA and CDR2 is SQIVND (reference sequence). V lost 7 bases to trimming and J lost 2 bases; unmatched junction nucleotides: 7. CDR3 length: 17 residues. The CDR3 loop is CASIRTSGRNTYNEQFF. For the CDR3, the DNA is TGTGCCAGTATCCGGACTAGCGGGAGGAATACCTACAATGAGCAGTTCTTC.

This chain uses TRBV11-3 with TRBJ2-5, with 9 bases that match TRBD2. The germline V gene encodes CDR1 SGHNT and CDR2 YENEEA. V gave up 5 bases and J gave up 2 bases; unmatched junction bases: 9. The CDR3 sequence is 16 residues long. CDR3 amino acids: CASSPSRLAVQETQYF. The CDR3 coding sequence is TGTGCCAGCAGCCCTTCTAGACTAGCGGTACAAGAGACCCAGTACTTC.

The V call is TRBV4-2, the J call TRBJ2-7; no reliable D call. This CDR3 contains 15 residues. The V end lost 1 base, the J end lost 2 bases, and 12 bases lay between the germline ends. CDR1 and CDR2 (germline): LGHNA, YNFKEQ. The CDR3 sequence: CASSQVSHGPYEQYF. The CDR3, as DNA: TGTGCCAGCAGCCAAGTCTCCCACGGGCCCTACGAGCAGTACTTC.